The 9 T cell receptor beta chains given below trace back to one sample, sequenced in a study of shared clonotypes between healthy human individuals. Some clones are missing from TCRdb's copy, which holds only in-frame ones; the method was immunoSEQ multiplex PCR. The data show roughly 760,000 clones, roughly 70% seen once. The sample comprised memory CD4+ T cells sorted from blood. Documented subset: CD45RA-negative fraction. The source is a woman in her twenties or thirties in good health.

The V and J genes are TRBV6-5 and TRBJ2-7; tentative D call: TRBD1 (6 bases). The ends were cut back, 0 bases at V and 2 bases at J, with 11 bases in the middle. The CDR3 contains 15 residues. Germline assignment: CDR1 MNHEY and CDR2 SVGAGI. The DNA for the CDR3 is TGTGCCAGCAGTTACTCGATAGGACAGCCCTACGAGCAGTACTTC. It translates to CASSYSIGQPYEQYF.

The V gene is TRBV9, the J gene TRBJ2-7, with no clear D. Per the germline V gene, CDR1 is SGDLS and CDR2 is YYNGEE. V was shortened by 3 bases and J by 5 bases, with 12 bases between the two germline ends. CDR3 length: 13 residues. CDR3 amino acids: CASSAPFNHEQYF. CDR3 in DNA: TGTGCCAGCAGCGCGCCCTTTAACCACGAGCAGTACTTC. The full variable domain, in which reference TRBV9 and TRBJ2-7 provide the parts outside the CDR3, is DSGVTQTPKHLITATGQRVTLRCSPRSGDLSVYWYQQSLDQGLQFLIQYYNGEERAKGNILERFSAQQFPDLHSELNLSSLELGDSALYFCASSAPFNHEQYFGPGTRLTVT.

This chain uses TRBV5-1 with TRBJ2-5; 7 bases match TRBD2. With 1 base clipped from V and 1 base from J, the junction kept 7 bases outside the gene matches. This CDR3 comprises 16 residues. Germline V lookup: CDR1 SGHRS, CDR2 YFSETQ. The CDR3 DNA is TGCGCCAGCAGCTTGACGGGAGCGGGGTCCCAAGAGACCCAGTACTTC. Protein sequence: CASSLTGAGSQETQYF.

V gene TRBV4-1 combines with J gene TRBJ2-5; 11 nucleotides agree with TRBD2. Germline trimming cut 1 base from V and 2 bases from J; bases unmatched to any gene: 3. CDR1 and CDR2 (germline): MGHRA, YSYEKL. The CDR3 is 16 residues long. This chain's CDR3 is CASSQVGTSGQETQYF. In nucleotides, the CDR3 is TGCGCCAGCAGCCAAGTGGGGACTAGCGGTCAAGAGACCCAGTACTTC.

This clone has more than one count but fewer than ten. Here the CDR3 DNA reads TGTGCCAGCAGCTTGGCCAGGGGTACCACTGAAGCTTTCTTT. This gives the protein CASSLARGTTEAFF. This sequence joins TRBV5-6 and TRBJ1-1, with D maybe TRBD1 (6 bases). The CDR3 runs to 14 residues. Trimming took 0 bases from V and 4 from J, leaving 10 bases between them. Per germline, CDR1 SGHDT and CDR2 YYEEEE.

The gene calls are TRBV6-9 and TRBJ2-3; 10 nucleotides line up with TRBD2. After removal of 0 bases from V and 0 bases from J, the junction contained 3 bases not matched to a gene. The germline CDR1 and CDR2 sequences are MNHGY and SVAAGI. The CDR3 is 17 amino acids. CDR3 sequence (DNA): TGTGCCAGCAGTTATTCTAAGACTAGCGGGAGCACAGATACGCAGTATTTT. This translates into CASSYSKTSGSTDTQYF.

There are many counts of this clone. The V gene is TRBV4-1, the J gene TRBJ2-2; 8 bases fit TRBD2. J was trimmed by 9 bases and V by 0 bases; bases with no gene match: 15. This CDR3 is built from 18 residues. In germline, CDR1 is MGHRA, CDR2 YSYEKL. CDR3 loop: CASSQERGGRLPIRELFF. DNA of the CDR3: TGCGCCAGCAGCCAAGAGCGGGGCGGGAGGCTTCCTATAAGGGAGCTGTTTTTT.

This clone has only a few counts. The chain carries TRBV2 and TRBJ2-1, with D maybe TRBD2 (5 bases). Germline CDR1 is SNHLY and CDR2 is FYNNEI. CDR3 size: 15 residues. The V gene lost 6 bases and the J gene lost 0 bases, with 12 bases spanning the gap. CDR3 nucleotide sequence: TGTGCCAGCAGAAGGGAGAGGAGCTCCTACAATGAGCAGTTCTTC. It codes for CASRRERSSYNEQFF. The entire variable domain, with the rest obtained from reference TRBV2 and TRBJ2-1, is as follows: EPEVTQTPSHQVTQMGQEVILRCVPISNHLYFYWYRQILGQKVEFLVSFYNNEISEKSEIFDDQFSVERPDGSNFTLKIRSTKLEDSAMYFCASRRERSSYNEQFFGPGTRLTVL.

V gene TRBV6-5 combines with J gene TRBJ2-1; tentatively, D is TRBD1 or TRBD2 (5 bases each). The CDR3 is made up of 14 amino acids. The germline V and J ends were trimmed by 2 bases and 7 bases, with 12 bases remaining between them. Germline V lookup: CDR1 MNHEY, CDR2 SVGAGI. CDR3 amino acids: CASSYGRESNEQFF. CDR3 DNA sequence: TGTGCCAGCAGTTACGGCAGGGAGTCGAATGAGCAGTTCTTC.